The next 31 T cell receptor beta chains were all read from a single sample in a study of CD8 T cells in ankylosing spondylitis (dated by TCRdb to 2015 to 2018). Library creation used 5' RACE. The sequencer was an Illumina HiSeq 2500. TCRdb's own reprocessing of the public reads used fastp at Q25 and MiXCR and kept productive beta chains. Identical CDR3 proteins give one entry, which carries the most common genes and DNA. The sample table holds some 220,000 distinct CDR3 sequences, of which approximately 10% were seen once. The biggest ten clones account for about 3% of the sample. Material: blood, either unsorted or a sorted T cell fraction (not recorded which). The receptors stem from a male donor with ankylosing spondylitis or in good health (not recorded which).

The V call is TRBV5-1, the J call TRBJ1-1; no definite D call. V was shortened by 4 bases and J by 5 bases, with 18 bases between the two germline ends. This CDR3 has 15 amino acids. Per germline, CDR1 SGHRS and CDR2 YFSETQ. The CDR3 protein is CASSPLERDITEAFF. The CDR3 DNA is TGCGCCAGCAGCCCTCTCGAGAGGGATATAACTGAAGCTTTCTTT. Full variable domain (missing parts from reference TRBV5-1 and TRBJ1-1): KAGVTQTPRYLIKTRGQQVTLSCSPISGHRSVSWYQQTPGQGLQFLFEYFSETQRNKGNFPGRFSGRQFSNSRSEMNVSTLELGDSALYLCASSPLERDITEAFFGQGTRLTVV.

DNA of the CDR3: TGTGCCTGGAGTGTACCACGGCAGGGGGAGACCGGGGAGCTGTTTTTT. As protein: CAWSVPRQGETGELFF. The chain joins TRBV30 to TRBJ2-2; 7 bases fit TRBD1. V lost 0 bases to trimming and J lost 5 bases; unmatched junction nucleotides: 9. Per germline, CDR1 GTSNPN and CDR2 SVGIG (reference sequence). The CDR3 consists of 16 residues.

This clonotype was seen a few times. The rearrangement joins TRBV20-1 to TRBJ2-5; the match to TRBD2 covers 9 bases. Germline loops: CDR1 DFQATT, CDR2 SNEGSKA (reference sequence). There are 16 residues in the CDR3. The trim removed 0 bases at V and 5 bases at J, leaving 10 bases unmatched. The CDR3 DNA reads TGCAGTGCTAGAGATAGGCTAGCGGGGCCCGGTGAGACCCAGTACTTC. Its protein product is CSARDRLAGPGETQYF.

The J gene is TRBJ2-5, the V gene TRBV5-1, with 7 nucleotides matching TRBD1. Germline V gene lookup returns CDR1 SGHRS and CDR2 YFSETQ. CDR3 length: 13 residues. The ends lost 2 bases at V and 5 bases at J; junction bases unmatched: 3. DNA of the CDR3: TGCGCCAGCAGCTTTCCGGACAGGGAGACCCAGTACTTC. Protein product: CASSFPDRETQYF.

In this sample, this clonotype turned up many times. V usage is TRBV10-3 and J usage is TRBJ2-3; 11 positions agree with TRBD2. Germline CDR1 and CDR2: ENHRY and SYGVKD. This CDR3 spans 16 amino acids. Trimming at V came to 4 bases and at J to 4 bases, leaving 7 bases not matched to a gene. The CDR3 DNA follows: TGTGCCATCAGTGGGGGACTAGCGGATACTTCAGATACGCAGTATTTT. This translates into CAISGGLADTSDTQYF.

This clonotype has only a few counts. The DNA of the CDR3 is TGCGCCAGCAGCTTGGGACTGACAGGGGAGAACACTGAAGCTTTCTTT. Translating gives CASSLGLTGENTEAFF. The chain uses TRBV5-1 and TRBJ1-1, with TRBD1 matching over 8 bases. The CDR3 extends over 16 amino acids. Germline V gene sequence: CDR1 SGHRS, CDR2 YFSETQ. Trimming removed 0 bases from V and 1 base from J; junction bases left unmatched: 5.

This clonotype has ten or more counts. V usage is TRBV20-1 and J usage is TRBJ2-1, with TRBD2 matching 8 bases. This CDR3 is built from 16 residues. V lost 3 bases and J lost 10; bases outside the gene matches: 17. Germline CDR1 is DFQATT and CDR2 is SNEGSKA (reference sequence). Here the CDR3 DNA reads TGCAGTGCTAGCCTCCCCCTTTTAGCGGGGTCCGAGGAGCAGTTCTTC. It encodes CSASLPLLAGSEEQFF.

This clonotype was seen ten or more times. The rearrangement uses TRBV10-1 and TRBJ2-1; D is ambiguous. The CDR3 consists of 15 residues. V was clipped by 0 bases and J by 0 bases, with 6 bases between them. Per germline, CDR1 WNHNN and CDR2 SYGVQD (reference sequence). CDR3 in amino acids: CASSESGSSYNEQFF. For the CDR3, the DNA is TGCGCCAGCAGTGAGTCGGGAAGCTCCTACAATGAGCAGTTCTTC.

This clonotype was observed at least ten times. The chain has TRBV5-1 and TRBJ1-2; D is undetermined. The CDR3 contains 13 residues. The V end was cut by 0 bases, the J end by 8 bases, with 11 bases between. Germline V gene sequence: CDR1 SGHRS, CDR2 YFSETQ. The CDR3 sequence: CASSLGEGSGYTF. The CDR3 nucleotides are TGCGCCAGCAGCTTGGGAGAGGGCTCAGGCTACACCTTC.

Comment on this clonotype: A much larger clone sits a single nucleotide away, making a read error possible. V is TRBV12-3 or TRBV12-4 and J is TRBJ1-1; possibly TRBD1 for D (5 bases). The CDR3 extends over 14 amino acids. V lost 5 bases and J 1 base, leaving 11 bases between the germline ends. The DNA of the CDR3 is TGTGCCAGCAGTCCGGGACCGCAGAACACTGAAGCTTTCTTT. Translated: CASSPGPQNTEAFF.

The chain joins TRBV4-1 to TRBJ2-2; 11 bases align to TRBD2. CDR3 length equals 17 residues. The ends lost 5 bases at V and 2 bases at J; junction bases unmatched: 7. The germline gives CDR1 MGHRA, CDR2 YSYEKL. CDR3 coding DNA: TGCGCCAGCAGCTCGCTAGCGGGGGGTACAAACACCGGGGAGCTGTTTTTT. Its translation is CASSSLAGGTNTGELFF.

V usage is TRBV7-8 and J usage is TRBJ1-1; 8 nucleotides match TRBD1. In germline, CDR1 is SGHVS, CDR2 FQNEAQ. The CDR3 runs to 17 residues. V lost 4 bases, J lost 1 base, and 11 bases stayed unmatched. CDR3 sequence: CASSSFMTGTGNTEAFF. The DNA for the CDR3 is TGTGCCAGCAGCTCCTTCATGACCGGGACAGGGAACACTGAAGCTTTCTTT.

The V gene is TRBV30, the J gene TRBJ2-7, with 11 bases matching TRBD2. The junction had 3 bases not matched to a gene; V was cut back by 2 bases and J by 3 bases. Germline V lookup: CDR1 GTSNPN, CDR2 SVGIG (reference sequence). The CDR3 has 14 residues. This chain's CDR3 is CAWSSSGRYYEQYF. DNA for the CDR3: TGTGCCTGGAGTTCTAGCGGGAGGTACTACGAGCAGTACTTC.

This clonotype came up many times. The chain uses TRBV11-2 and TRBJ2-3; D is uncertain. CDR3 length equals 12 residues. Germline CDR1 is SGHAT and CDR2 is FQNNGV. Trimming pared 2 bases from V and 7 bases from J, leaving 7 bases between. The CDR3 DNA reads as TGTGCCAGCAGCTTAACGACCCATACGCAGTATTTT. Translating it yields CASSLTTHTQYF. The full variable domain, in which reference TRBV11-2 and TRBJ2-3 provide the parts outside the CDR3, is EAGVAQSPRYKIIEKRQSVAFWCNPISGHATLYWYQQILGQGPKLLIQFQNNGVVDDSQLPKDRFSAERLKGVDSTLKIQPAKLEDSAVYLCASSLTTHTQYFGPGTRLTVL.

This clonotype has at least ten counts. The J gene is TRBJ2-3, the V gene TRBV5-1; 11 bases fit TRBD2. The V gene's germline CDR1 is SGHRS and CDR2 YFSETQ. V lost 0 bases to trimming and J lost 4 bases; unmatched junction nucleotides: 7. The CDR3 loop spans 17 amino acids. In DNA form, the CDR3 reads TGCGCCAGCAGCTTGGATAGTAGCGGGGGGGCATCAGATACGCAGTATTTT. Amino acids: CASSLDSSGGASDTQYF.

The J gene is TRBJ2-2, the V gene TRBV7-6, with 11 bases aligning to TRBD2. The CDR3 is made up of 18 amino acids. CDR1 is SGHVS, CDR2 FNYEAQ, per germline. The J segment lost 0 bases and the V segment lost 1 base, leaving 4 bases of the junction unmatched. The CDR3 protein is CASSLGTSGSTNTGELFF. CDR3 DNA: TGTGCCAGCAGCTTAGGTACTAGCGGGAGTACGAACACCGGGGAGCTGTTTTTT.

At least ten counts were recorded for this clonotype. This sequence joins TRBV2 and TRBJ1-2; the match to TRBD1 covers 7 bases. The CDR3 runs to 14 residues. CDR1 is SNHLY, CDR2 FYNNEI, per germline. J was trimmed by 2 bases and V by 7 bases; bases with no gene match: 7. CDR3 sequence: CASTVDRVNYGYTF. The CDR3 nucleotides are TGTGCCAGCACTGTCGACAGGGTCAACTATGGCTACACCTTC. Combining the CDR3 with reference TRBV2 and TRBJ1-2 gives the whole variable domain EPEVTQTPSHQVTQMGQEVILRCVPISNHLYFYWYRQILGQKVEFLVSFYNNEISEKSEIFDDQFSVERPDGSNFTLKIRSTKLEDSAMYFCASTVDRVNYGYTFGSGTRLTVV.

In this sample, this clonotype turned up many times. The V gene is TRBV6-1, the J gene TRBJ1-2; no definite D call. The CDR3 has 16 residues. Germline V gene sequence: CDR1 MNHNS, CDR2 SASEGT. The ends were cut back, 6 bases at V and 0 bases at J, with 17 bases in the middle. CDR3 bases: TGTGCCAGCAGCACCGGGATCGGAGCTTCTAACTATGGCTACACCTTC. Translated: CASSTGIGASNYGYTF.

This clonotype was detected only a few times. V is TRBV7-8 and J is TRBJ1-6; D ambiguous. CDR1 and CDR2 (germline): SGHVS, FQNEAQ. This CDR3 comprises 17 residues. Deletions cut 1 base from V and 0 bases from J, with 10 bases between. The CDR3 coding sequence is TGTGCCAGCAGCTTAGAAGGGTTGAGCTCCTATAATTCACCCCTCCACTTT. Translating it yields CASSLEGLSSYNSPLHF. The variable domain in full, completed from reference TRBV7-8 and TRBJ1-6, reads GAGVSQSPRYKVAKRGQDVALRCDPISGHVSLFWYQQALGQGPEFLTYFQNEAQLDKSGLPSDRFFAERPEGSVSTLKIQRTQQEDSAVYLCASSLEGLSSYNSPLHFGNGTRLTVT.

This clonotype was seen ten or more times. The chain recombines TRBV14 with TRBJ2-7; the match to TRBD2 covers 10 bases. V shed 8 bases and J 1 base; nucleotides not matched to a gene: 5. The CDR3 totals 14 residues. Germline loops: CDR1 SGHDN, CDR2 FVKESK. CDR3 loop: CASSWTSGSYEQYF. CDR3 DNA: TGTGCCAGCTCCTGGACTAGCGGTTCCTACGAGCAGTACTTC.

This clonotype was counted ten times or more. The gene calls are TRBV29-1 and TRBJ1-1; maybe TRBD1 (6 bases). The V and J ends lost 5 bases and 1 base respectively, with 8 bases between them. Germline V gene lookup returns CDR1 SQVTM and CDR2 ANQGSEA. This CDR3 is 12 amino acids long. This CDR3 reads CSVFRGNTEAFF. Here the CDR3 DNA reads TGCAGCGTTTTCAGGGGGAACACTGAAGCTTTCTTT.

Ten or more counts support this clonotype. The rearrangement uses TRBV19 and TRBJ1-4, with 9 bases lining up with TRBD1. V dropped 9 bases and J dropped 6; count of bases not matched to a gene: 8. This CDR3 spans 14 amino acids. The germline CDR1 and CDR2 sequences are LNHDA and SQIVND (reference sequence). The CDR3 nucleotides are TGTGCCAGCCAAACAGGGGGCTTGGATGAAAAACTGTTTTTT. Translating it yields CASQTGGLDEKLFF.

This clonotype was detected many times. The chain couples TRBV11-2 to TRBJ2-1; D assignment may be TRBD1 or TRBD2 (5 bases each). V lost 4 bases, J lost 4 bases, and 14 bases lay in between. Germline CDR1 is SGHAT and CDR2 is FQNNGV. This CDR3 spans 15 amino acids. This CDR3 reads CASSSRGWVYNEQFF. The CDR3 DNA sequence: TGTGCCAGCAGCTCGAGGGGATGGGTTTACAATGAGCAGTTCTTC.

This clonotype has a count of ten or more. This rearrangement joins TRBV9 to TRBJ2-7; 12 bases fit TRBD2. V was clipped by 5 bases and J by 7 bases; unmatched bases: 7. CDR1 is SGDLS and CDR2 is YYNGEE in the germline V gene. This CDR3 has 14 residues. CDR3 coding DNA: TGTGCCAGCAGTGCTAGCGGGAGGGTGCGTGAGCAGTACTTC. It translates to CASSASGRVREQYF.

This clonotype appeared many times. The gene calls are TRBV3-1 and TRBJ2-4; the D gene is possibly TRBD2 (5 bases). There are 14 residues in the CDR3. V was clipped by 4 bases and J by 5 bases, with 12 bases between them. Germline V gene lookup returns CDR1 LGHDT and CDR2 YNNKEL (reference sequence). The CDR3 is CASSLEGTQNIQYF. As DNA, the CDR3 is TGTGCCAGCAGCCTTGAGGGCACCCAAAACATTCAGTACTTC.

This clonotype has at least ten counts. V usage is TRBV6-1 and J usage is TRBJ1-6; D unclear. Trimming cost V 6 bases and J 8 bases, with 11 bases left between them. The CDR3 consists of 13 residues. Germline assignment: CDR1 MNHNS and CDR2 SASEGT. CDR3: CASSLPGDSPLHF. The CDR3 bases are TGTGCCAGCAGCCTTCCCGGGGATTCACCCCTCCACTTT.

The V gene is TRBV7-9, the J gene TRBJ1-4; no firm D call. Germline CDR1 and CDR2: SEHNR and FQNEAQ (reference sequence). V lost 2 bases and J lost 7, with 17 bases in between. The CDR3 contains 16 residues. CDR3 coding DNA: TGTGCCAGCAGCTTAAGTGGACGGCTCGGGAGTGAAAAACTGTTTTTT. Its translation: CASSLSGRLGSEKLFF.

At least ten counts were recorded for this clonotype. The V gene is TRBV28, the J gene TRBJ1-1; 11 nucleotides line up with TRBD1. The CDR3 totals 13 residues. The V segment lost 5 bases and the J segment 10 bases; nucleotides outside the gene matches: 6. CDR1 and CDR2 from the germline V gene are MDHEN and SYDVKM. The CDR3 DNA follows: TGTGCCAGCAGTCTTGGACAGGGGGCACTAGCTTTCTTT. Amino acid sequence: CASSLGQGALAFF.

There are many counts of this clonotype. The chain carries TRBV4-1 and TRBJ1-1; 9 bases align to TRBD1. Germline-derived CDR1 and CDR2 are MGHRA and YSYEKL. The CDR3 has 15 amino acids. With V trimmed by 0 bases and J by 4 bases, 3 bases remained unmatched. In nucleotides, the CDR3 is TGCGCCAGCAGCCAAGATCCGGGACAGGGCACTGAAGCTTTCTTT. Amino acid sequence: CASSQDPGQGTEAFF.

This clonotype was observed at least ten times. CDR3 in DNA: TGCAGTGCTACGACTCACGAGCAGTACTTC. Encoded protein: CSATTHEQYF. The genes are TRBV20-1 and TRBJ2-7; no clear D. The V gene lost 4 bases and the J gene lost 5 bases, with 6 bases spanning the gap. Germline loops: CDR1 DFQATT, CDR2 SNEGSKA (reference sequence). This CDR3 spans 10 amino acids.

This clonotype was found many times. This chain joins TRBV12-3 or TRBV12-4 and TRBJ2-2, with D perhaps TRBD2 (5 bases). This CDR3 region has 12 residues. V was pared by 2 bases and J by 10 bases, with 8 bases between. The CDR3 DNA reads as TGTGCCAGCAGTTTACTAGCTGAGGAGCTGTTTTTT. It is translated as CASSLLAEELFF.